Listed below are T cell receptor beta chains from one sample, sequenced in a study of beta chain features in type 1 diabetes. Clones were read by immunoSEQ multiplex PCR, and TCRdb kept only the in-frame ones, dropping some. The table records some 240,000 clones, 16% of them present only once. Material for sequencing was naive CD4+ T cells from blood. These receptors were taken from a man aged 25 to 40 with type 1 diabetes. Each CDR3 is given with its conserved first and last residue. Fields, in order: V gene, clone size, J gene, D gene, CDR3 DNA, CDR3 protein. A D gene is named only where the DNA matches it firmly. Size is stated for part of the rows, as once, few or many counts, or as a class when the clone is expanded.

TRBV20-1	few	TRBJ2-7	NA	TGCAGTGCTAGTACCTACGAGCAGTACTTC	CSASTYEQYF
TRBV7-9	few	TRBJ2-1	NA	TGTGCCAGCAGCGCATTTCTAGTCTCTGAGCAGTTCTTC	CASSAFLVSEQFF
TRBV20-1	few	TRBJ2-4	NA	TGCAGCCATCGCAGGGAAAACATTCAGTACTTC	CSHRRENIQYF
TRBV7-9	few	TRBJ2-1	NA	TGTGCCAGCAGCTCCCCAGGGGGGTCCTACAATGAGCAGTTCTTC	CASSSPGGSYNEQFF
TRBV9	few	TRBJ2-1	NA	TGTGCCAGCAGTGGGGTGTACGCTGAGCAGTTCTTC	CASSGVYAEQFF
TRBV7-2	NA	TRBJ2-1	TRBD1	TGTGCCAGCAGCCCTGGGACAGGGGGCTACAATGAGCAGTTCTTC	CASSPGTGGYNEQFF
TRBV25-1	NA	TRBJ1-1	NA	TGTGCCAGCAGTGACCCCGGACAGTTCACTGAAGCTTTCTTT	CASSDPGQFTEAFF
TRBV27	few	TRBJ2-5	TRBD1	TGTGCCAGCAGGGGGACAGGGGTGAAGGAGACCCAGTACTTC	CASRGTGVKETQYF
TRBV7-2	few	TRBJ2-5	NA	TGTGCCAGCAGCCAAGTCCAGGGTGGGGAGACCCAGTACTTC	CASSQVQGGETQYF
TRBV2	NA	TRBJ2-1	TRBD2	TGTGCCAGCAGTGACCGGGGACTAGCGGGATACAATGAGCAGTTCTTC	CASSDRGLAGYNEQFF
TRBV7-9	NA	TRBJ2-7	NA	TGTGCCAGCAGCTTATCGGCAGCCCGAGCCTACGAGCAGTACTTC	CASSLSAARAYEQYF
TRBV5-1	few	TRBJ2-5	TRBD1	TGCGCCAGCAAGACAGGGGGCGGAGAGACCCAGTACTTC	CASKTGGGETQYF
TRBV18	NA	TRBJ1-2	NA	TGTGCCAGCTCACCAGGCGGCAGGGCAGACTTC	CASSPGGRADF
TRBV25-1	NA	TRBJ2-5	NA	TGTGCCAGCAGTGAATCCCAGGGGATGAAGACCCAGTACTTC	CASSESQGMKTQYF
TRBV21-1	few	TRBJ2-4	NA	TGTGCCAGCAGGGATACCGGGACAAAACTAGCCAAAAACATTCAGTACTTC	CASRDTGTKLAKNIQYF